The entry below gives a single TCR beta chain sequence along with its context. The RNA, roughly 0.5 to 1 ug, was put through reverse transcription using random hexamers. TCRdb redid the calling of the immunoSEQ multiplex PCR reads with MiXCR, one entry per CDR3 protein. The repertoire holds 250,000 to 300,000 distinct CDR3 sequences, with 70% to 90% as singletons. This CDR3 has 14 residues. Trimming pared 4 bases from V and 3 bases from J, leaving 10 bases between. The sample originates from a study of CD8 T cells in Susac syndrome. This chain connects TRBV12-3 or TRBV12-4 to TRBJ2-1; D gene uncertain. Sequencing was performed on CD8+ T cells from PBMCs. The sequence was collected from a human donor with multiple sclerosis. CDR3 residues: CASSSGLGYNEQFF. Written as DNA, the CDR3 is TGTGCCAGCAGTTCGGGTCTGGGCTACAATGAGCAGTTCTTC.